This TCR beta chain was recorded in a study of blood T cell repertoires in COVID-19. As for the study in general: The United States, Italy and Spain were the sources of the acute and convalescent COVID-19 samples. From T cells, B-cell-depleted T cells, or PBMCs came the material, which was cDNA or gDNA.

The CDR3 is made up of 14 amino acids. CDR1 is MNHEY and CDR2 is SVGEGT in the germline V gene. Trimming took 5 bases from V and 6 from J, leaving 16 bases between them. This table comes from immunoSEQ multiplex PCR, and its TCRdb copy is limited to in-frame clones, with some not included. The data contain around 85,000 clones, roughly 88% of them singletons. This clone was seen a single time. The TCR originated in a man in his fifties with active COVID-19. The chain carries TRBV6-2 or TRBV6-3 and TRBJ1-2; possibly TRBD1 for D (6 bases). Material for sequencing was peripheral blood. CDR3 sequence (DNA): TGTGCCAGCAGTCCCCACAGGGTCCCCAATGGCTACACCTTC. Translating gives CASSPHRVPNGYTF.